Each of the 29 T cell receptor beta chains below was sequenced from the same sample in a study of molecular identifiers for immune sequencing clone quantification. Using its own MiXCR run on the PCR reads, TCRdb lists one record per CDR3 protein. The table lists about 640,000 distinct CDR3 sequences, about 20% of them singletons. Sequencing used naive CD8+ T cells from blood, with Jurkat cell RNA spiked in. The sample's subset: FACS-sorted CD8+CD4-CCR7+CD45RA+ naive T cells. The receptors derive from a human donor in good health. Some libraries in this study had Jurkat cell RNA spiked in.

This clonotype was recorded at least ten times. This chain uses TRBV27 with TRBJ1-5, with D maybe TRBD1 (6 bases). Germline-derived CDR1 and CDR2 are MNHEY and SMNVEV (reference sequence). The V gene lost 4 bases and the J gene lost 0 bases, with 16 bases spanning the gap. There are 17 residues in the CDR3. Written as DNA, the CDR3 is TGTGCCAGCAGTTCCCACTGGACAGAATCTAGCAATCAGCCCCAGCATTTT. Protein sequence: CASSSHWTESSNQPQHF.

The chain links TRBV20-1 to TRBJ2-1; D gene uncertain. From germline, CDR1 is DFQATT and CDR2 SNEGSKA (reference sequence). The CDR3 spans 13 residues. Trimming stripped 3 bases from V and 3 bases from J, with 9 bases between. CDR3 residues: CSASASFYNEQFF. The CDR3 DNA reads as TGCAGTGCTAGTGCCTCCTTCTACAATGAGCAGTTCTTC.

This clonotype was counted many times. The CDR3 bases are TGTGCCAGCAGAGAAACGGCCGGGACAGGAGGCACAGATACGCAGTATTTT. Its protein product is CASRETAGTGGTDTQYF. The gene calls are TRBV9 and TRBJ2-3; 8 bases line up with TRBD1. V lost 5 bases, J lost 1 base, and 12 bases stayed unmatched. From germline, CDR1 is SGDLS and CDR2 YYNGEE. The CDR3 spans 17 residues.

As for this clonotype: This is likely a read error, given that the CDR3 carries no conserved phenylalanine or tryptophan at its end. The chain is built from TRBV6-6 and TRBJ1-1; 8 bases line up with TRBD1. The CDR3 loop spans 14 amino acids. The junction had 12 bases not matched to a gene; V was cut back by 7 bases and J by 8 bases. From germline, CDR1 is MNHNY and CDR2 SVGAGI (reference sequence). In DNA, the CDR3 is TGTGCCAGCACCCAAATACAGGGGGGAGGGGAAGCTTTCATT. Its protein is CASTQIQGGGEAFI.

As regards this clonotype: The conserved final phenylalanine or tryptophan is absent from the CDR3, which likely points to a read error. This chain connects TRBV19 to TRBJ2-3; D call uncertain. The DNA end favors TRBJ1-5, so the J call may be wrong. CDR3 length: 15 residues. Germline V CDR1 and CDR2: LNHDA, SQIVND (reference sequence). The CDR3 bases are TGTGCCAGTAGTATAGCGAGCGGGAGAACAAATACGCAGCATTCT. Protein sequence: CASSIASGRTNTQHS.

The table lists this clonotype with many counts. V usage is TRBV29-1 and J usage is TRBJ1-2, with a possible D match to TRBD1 (5 bases). The CDR3 sequence is 13 residues long. V was trimmed by 4 bases and J by 3 bases, leaving 12 bases between them. Per germline, CDR1 SQVTM and CDR2 ANQGSEA. The CDR3 coding sequence is TGCAGCGTTGTCCCCCAGGGTGACTATGGCTACACCTTC. Its protein product is CSVVPQGDYGYTF.

Comments on this clonotype: One base away lies a much larger clone, so this may be a sequencing read error. The genes are TRBV9 and TRBJ2-7, with D maybe TRBD1 (6 bases). The CDR3 has 15 amino acids. Germline loops: CDR1 SGDLS, CDR2 YYNGEE. This CDR3 reads CTSSTPYTGTSEQYF. CDR3 nucleotides: TGTACCAGCAGCACCCCATACACAGGGACGAGTGAGCAGTACTTC.

This clonotype showed up many times. The chain combines TRBV24-1 with TRBJ2-5; D possibly corresponds to TRBD1 (6 bases). Germline CDR1 is KGHDR and CDR2 is SFDVKD. Trimming removed 3 bases at V and 7 bases at J, with 14 bases between. The CDR3 is 14 residues long. In DNA form, the CDR3 reads TGTGCCACCAGTGATCCCGCCGGGACAAGGACCCAGTACTTC. Its translation: CATSDPAGTRTQYF.

This clonotype occurred once. The gene calls are TRBV3-1 and TRBJ2-1; D tentatively fits TRBD1 or TRBD2 (6 bases each). The CDR3 is 15 residues long. Germline CDR1 is LGHDT and CDR2 is YNNKEL (reference sequence). The V end was cut by 0 bases, the J end by 9 bases, with 15 bases between. This chain's CDR3 is CASSQEYREEGEQFF. DNA of the CDR3: TGTGCCAGCAGCCAAGAATACAGGGAGGAAGGTGAGCAGTTCTTC.

This clonotype showed up many times. This rearrangement joins TRBV19 to TRBJ2-7; D is possibly TRBD2 (5 bases). Germline V gives CDR1 LNHDA, CDR2 SQIVND (reference sequence). The CDR3 has 16 residues. Trimming took 4 bases from V and 2 from J, leaving 18 bases between them. In DNA, the CDR3 is TGTGCCAGTAGTACCCGAGCGGAGTCGCGGACCTACGAGCAGTACTTC. It specifies CASSTRAESRTYEQYF.

This clonotype was observed many times. V and J are TRBV7-8 and TRBJ2-3, with TRBD1 matching over 9 bases. The CDR3 runs to 15 residues. Germline V CDR1 and CDR2: SGHVS, FQNEAQ. V was pared by 5 bases and J by 3 bases, with 6 bases of the junction left unmatched. As DNA, the CDR3 is TGTGCCAGCAGCCCTGGGGACAGGGTTACAGATACGCAGTATTTT. It specifies CASSPGDRVTDTQYF.

This clonotype was counted between two and nine times. This sequence joins TRBV7-9 and TRBJ1-5, with D possibly matching TRBD1 (5 bases). The germline CDR1 and CDR2 sequences are SEHNR and FQNEAQ (reference sequence). Trimming pared 5 bases from V and 3 bases from J, leaving 14 bases between. The length of the CDR3 is 15 residues. The CDR3, as DNA: TGTGCCAGCAGCGGGGACGGAGAGCCCAATCAGCCCCAGCATTTT. Amino acid sequence: CASSGDGEPNQPQHF.

Concerning this clonotype: This may stem from a read error, because a much larger clone lies one nucleotide away. The chain recombines TRBV5-6 with TRBJ2-3; D unresolved. CDR3 length: 15 amino acids. Germline CDR1 is SGHDT and CDR2 is YYEEEE. The ends were cut back, 5 bases at V and 3 bases at J, with 16 bases in the middle. The DNA for the CDR3 is TGTGCCAGCAGAAACAAGATTTTAGGTACAGATACGCAGTATTTT. Its protein is CASRNKILGTDTQYF.

This clonotype came up a few times. J is TRBJ2-7 and V is TRBV19; a weak D match, TRBD2 (6 bases). This CDR3 region has 14 residues. Germline V CDR1 and CDR2: LNHDA, SQIVND (reference sequence). V was clipped by 3 bases and J by 3 bases, with 12 bases between them. The DNA of the CDR3 is TGTGCCAGTAGTATGGCCGGACTAATCTACGAGCAGTACTTC. Encoded protein: CASSMAGLIYEQYF.

Comment on this clonotype: A much larger clone is a single base away; this may be a read error. The chain is built from TRBV27 and TRBJ1-4; a possible D gene is TRBD1 (6 bases). Germline V gives CDR1 MNHEY, CDR2 SMNVEV (reference sequence). CDR3 length: 14 amino acids. The CDR3 DNA sequence: TGTGCCAGCAGCTGGGGGCGAGGGTATGAAGAACTGTTTTTT. This encodes CASSWGRGYEELFF.

About this clonotype itself: Just one base apart from a much larger clone, this may be a read error. The V and J genes are TRBV12-3 or TRBV12-4 and TRBJ2-3; D may be TRBD1 (6 bases). V lost 4 bases, J lost 1 base, and 15 bases lay in between. The CDR3 consists of 16 residues. The CDR3, as DNA: TGTGCCAGCAGTTCTACAGGGAGTGTCGGCACAGATACGCAGTATTTT. It yields the protein CASSSTGSVGTDTQYF.

This clonotype was picked up many times. The rearrangement uses TRBV2 and TRBJ2-3; TRBD1 or TRBD2 may be the D gene (5 bases each). CDR1 and CDR2 (germline): SNHLY, FYNNEI. The CDR3 length is 17 residues. The V gene lost 6 bases and the J gene lost 3 bases, with 22 bases spanning the gap. The CDR3 is CASSRQERTWGTDTQYF. CDR3 nucleotides: TGTGCCAGCAGCCGCCAAGAACGGACATGGGGGACAGATACGCAGTATTTT.

This clonotype was detected ten times or more. The rearrangement links TRBV5-4 to TRBJ1-1; D unclear. Germline assignment: CDR1 SGHNT and CDR2 YYREEE (reference sequence). The germline V and J ends were trimmed by 4 bases and 0 bases, with 7 bases remaining between them. This CDR3 has 13 residues. The CDR3 coding sequence is TGTGCCAGCAGCACCGGACTGAACACTGAAGCTTTCTTT. The encoded protein is CASSTGLNTEAFF.

Remarks on this clonotype: One base away lies a much larger clone, so this may be a sequencing read error. This rearrangement joins TRBV10-3 to TRBJ2-7; a weak D match, TRBD2 (6 bases). The germline CDR1 and CDR2 sequences are ENHRY and SYGVKD. The CDR3 length is 14 residues. Trimming left V 6 bases short and J 0 bases short, with 12 bases between. The CDR3, as DNA: TGTGCCATCAGGCGGGGCTCCAGCTCCTACGAGCAGTACTTC. Amino acids: CAIRRGSSSYEQYF.

This clonotype was seen ten or more times. The chain joins TRBV20-1 to TRBJ2-7, with D possibly matching TRBD2 (5 bases). CDR1 and CDR2 (germline): DFQATT, SNEGSKA (reference sequence). This CDR3 region has 12 residues. V was cut by 7 bases and J by 7 bases, with 17 bases left in between. CDR3 sequence reads: CSGVSGRDEQYF. In DNA, the CDR3 is TGCAGTGGAGTGAGCGGACGGGATGAGCAGTACTTC.

Remarks on this clonotype: A much larger clonotype is one base distant, so this may be a read error. The chain recombines TRBV14 with TRBJ2-5; D call uncertain. Germline values: CDR1 SGHDN, CDR2 FVKESK. This CDR3 is 13 amino acids long. The CDR3 DNA reads as TGTGCCGGCAGCCAAGAACGAAGTCATACCCAGTACTTC. Translated, it gives CAGSQERSHTQYF.

This clonotype was detected ten times or more. V gene TRBV28 combines with J gene TRBJ1-5, with D maybe TRBD1 (5 bases). Trimming took 2 bases from V and 0 from J, leaving 8 bases between them. The germline V gene has CDR1 MDHEN and CDR2 SYDVKM. The CDR3 covers 15 residues. DNA of the CDR3: TGTGCCAGCAGTTTACAGGGATATAGCAATCAGCCCCAGCATTTT. Translated, it gives CASSLQGYSNQPQHF.

For this clonotype: This may stem from a read error, because a much larger clone lies one nucleotide away. The V gene is TRBV28, the J gene TRBJ2-5; the match to TRBD1 covers 7 bases. The germline CDR1 and CDR2 sequences are MDHEN and SYDVKM. The CDR3 loop spans 15 amino acids. The CDR3 spells CASSPGQVQQGTQYF. CDR3 in DNA: TGTGCCAGCAGTCCAGGACAGGTGCAACAAGGGACCCAGTACTTC.

This clonotype came up many times. The chain couples TRBV20-1 to TRBJ2-5; 7 bases line up with TRBD1. CDR3 length: 14 amino acids. The germline CDR1 and CDR2 sequences are DFQATT and SNEGSKA (reference sequence). The J segment lost 2 bases and the V segment lost 3 bases, leaving 6 bases of the junction unmatched. The CDR3 DNA is TGCAGTGCTAGCGGGACAGACCCTCAAGAGACCCAGTACTTC. This codes for CSASGTDPQETQYF.

This clonotype appeared many times. The rearrangement joins TRBV4-3 to TRBJ2-7; possibly TRBD1 for D (5 bases). Between the trimmed V and J ends, which lost 0 bases and 0 bases, there was a span of 9 bases. Germline loops: CDR1 LGHNA, CDR2 YSLEER. The CDR3 runs to 15 residues. CDR3 sequence: CASSQDARGSYEQYF. The CDR3 bases are TGCGCCAGCAGCCAAGATGCTAGGGGCTCCTACGAGCAGTACTTC.

The table lists this clonotype with many counts. The gene calls are TRBV13 and TRBJ2-7; 10 positions match TRBD2. This CDR3 has 15 amino acids. In germline, CDR1 is PRHDT, CDR2 FYEKMQ (reference sequence). The V gene end was trimmed by 5 bases and the J gene end by 3 bases; junction bases not matched to a gene: 7. The CDR3 sequence: CASSRGLADHYEQYF. The DNA for the CDR3 is TGTGCCAGCAGCCGAGGACTAGCGGACCACTACGAGCAGTACTTC.

This clonotype was detected a few times. The rearrangement joins TRBV3-1 to TRBJ2-3, with 7 bases matching TRBD2. J gave up 6 bases and V 1 base, and 22 bases lay outside the gene matches. The CDR3 is 20 residues long. CDR1 and CDR2 from the germline V gene are LGHDT and YNNKEL (reference sequence). CDR3 bases: TGTGCCAGCAGCCAAGTTACAGGACATTCCGGGACTACCTGGTGGGATACGCAGTATTTT. Protein sequence: CASSQVTGHSGTTWWDTQYF.

Turning to this clonotype: A much larger clone lies a single base off, so this may be a read error. The J gene is TRBJ1-5, the V gene TRBV4-3; D unclear. CDR3 size: 16 residues. The ends were cut back, 0 bases at V and 5 bases at J, with 14 bases in the middle. Germline CDR1 is LGHNA and CDR2 is YSLEER. The DNA of the CDR3 is TGCGCCAGCAGCCAAGACCTGATAGGGCGTTATCAGCCCCAGCATTTT. Its translation is CASSQDLIGRYQPQHF.

This clonotype was detected ten times or more. This chain joins TRBV3-1 and TRBJ2-5; 7 nucleotides line up with TRBD1. This CDR3 region has 16 residues. Germline CDR1 is LGHDT and CDR2 is YNNKEL (reference sequence). The J segment lost 5 bases and the V segment lost 0 bases, leaving 9 bases of the junction unmatched. In nucleotides, the CDR3 is TGTGCCAGCAGCCAAGACGCACAGGGGCGCGGGGAGACCCAGTACTTC. Protein product: CASSQDAQGRGETQYF.